These T cell receptor beta chains were read from a single sample in a study of cytomegalovirus exposure and HLA in healthy donors. Measured with immunoSEQ multiplex PCR; TCRdb has only the in-frame clones, and not every one. This table lists 55,000 to 80,000 clones. Sequenced material: PBMCs. The receptors were gathered from a man aged 40-50 years in good health and CMV-seronegative. The CDR3 runs from the conserved cysteine through the conserved F or W. A D gene is named only where the DNA matches it firmly.

d_gene: TRBD1
v_gene: TRBV14
j_gene: TRBJ1-5
CDR3nt: TGTGCCAGCAGCCAAGGACAGGGGGCAGGCCAGCCCCAGCATTTT
CDR3aa: CASSQGQGAGQPQHF

d_gene: TRBD1
v_gene: TRBV11-1
j_gene: TRBJ2-2
CDR3nt: TGTGCCAGCAGCCCCACCCGGGACAGGGTCACCGGGGAGCTGTTTTTT
CDR3aa: CASSPTRDRVTGELFF

d_gene: -
v_gene: TRBV2
j_gene: TRBJ1-5
CDR3nt: TGTGCCAGCAGTGAAGCTAGGGGATCTATCGAGCAGCCCCAGCATTTT
CDR3aa: CASSEARGSIEQPQHF

d_gene: -
v_gene: TRBV11-2
j_gene: TRBJ2-7
CDR3nt: TGTGCCAGCAGCCCAGCAGGGCCTAAGTACGAGCAGTACTTC
CDR3aa: CASSPAGPKYEQYF

d_gene: -
v_gene: TRBV11-3
j_gene: TRBJ2-7
CDR3nt: TGTGCCAGCAGCTTAACCCCGGCCTACGAGCAGTACTTC
CDR3aa: CASSLTPAYEQYF

d_gene: TRBD2
v_gene: TRBV30
j_gene: TRBJ2-7
CDR3nt: TGTGCCTGGAGCCTAGCGGGGGGGCGCTACGAGCAGTACTTC
CDR3aa: CAWSLAGGRYEQYF

d_gene: -
v_gene: TRBV5-1
j_gene: TRBJ2-7
CDR3nt: TGCGCCAGCAGCTTGGGCAGTACCTACGAGCAGTACTTC
CDR3aa: CASSLGSTYEQYF

d_gene: -
v_gene: TRBV10-3
j_gene: TRBJ1-1
CDR3nt: TGTGCCATCAAACCGACATCCAGGAACACTGAAGCTTTCTTT
CDR3aa: CAIKPTSRNTEAFF

d_gene: -
v_gene: TRBV19
j_gene: TRBJ2-3
CDR3nt: TGTGCCACCCGATCCACGGGGGATACGCAGTATTTT
CDR3aa: CATRSTGDTQYF

d_gene: TRBD1
v_gene: TRBV27
j_gene: TRBJ2-2
CDR3nt: TGTGCCAGCAGTCCCTCGACAGGGGCCGGGGAGCTGTTTTTT
CDR3aa: CASSPSTGAGELFF

d_gene: -
v_gene: TRBV30
j_gene: TRBJ1-2
CDR3nt: TGTGCCTGGAGTGGAGGTTCGGGTGGCTACACCTTC
CDR3aa: CAWSGGSGGYTF

d_gene: -
v_gene: TRBV5-1
j_gene: TRBJ2-1
CDR3nt: TGCGCCAGCAGCTTGGACAGCCTTATTCACAATGAGCAGTTCTTC
CDR3aa: CASSLDSLIHNEQFF